The 20 T cell receptor beta chains reported below all come from one sample, sequenced in a study of identical twins. Each CDR3 protein gets one entry after TCRdb re-called the 5' RACE reads with MiXCR. Of about 240,000 distinct CDR3 sequences in the sample, 7% to 8.5% were seen once. Another study also made use of these data, one on yellow fever vaccine responses in identical twins.

Material for sequencing was CD8+ T cells sorted from blood. These receptor sequences come from a woman aged 18-29 years in good health.

This clonotype was detected only a few times. V usage is TRBV7-9 and J usage is TRBJ2-3; no clear D gene. Trimming stripped 4 bases from V and 2 bases from J, with 13 bases between. Germline V CDR1 and CDR2: SEHNR, FQNEAQ (reference sequence). The CDR3 is 15 residues long. In nucleotides, the CDR3 is TGTGCCAGCAGCTCCGAGGACGTAGCCACAGATACGCAGTATTTT. Translating it yields CASSSEDVATDTQYF.

This clonotype was detected only a few times. The V and J genes are TRBV2 and TRBJ1-6, with D maybe TRBD1 (6 bases). Germline-derived CDR1 and CDR2 are SNHLY and FYNNEI. V gave up 3 bases and J gave up 2 bases, with 8 bases separating them. This CDR3 contains 15 residues. The CDR3 coding sequence is TGTGCCAGCAGTGAGCGGGGGCCCTATAATTCACCCCTCCACTTT. It translates to CASSERGPYNSPLHF.

This clonotype was detected a few times. This chain uses TRBV5-1 with TRBJ2-1; D perhaps matches TRBD1 (6 bases). The germline V gene has CDR1 SGHRS and CDR2 YFSETQ. The CDR3 runs to 14 residues. V lost 0 bases to trimming and J lost 4 bases, with 8 bases between them. In DNA form, the CDR3 reads TGCGCCAGCAGCTTGGATGGACAGTACAATGAGCAGTTCTTC. This sequence encodes CASSLDGQYNEQFF.

This chain connects TRBV27 to TRBJ1-1; 11 bases are shared with TRBD1. Germline V lookup: CDR1 MNHEY, CDR2 SMNVEV (reference sequence). V was pared by 3 bases and J by 1 base, with 7 bases of the junction left unmatched. This CDR3 is 17 amino acids long. The CDR3, as DNA: TGTGCCAGCAGTTTTATTAGGACAGGGGGCGAGAACACTGAAGCTTTCTTT. It is translated as CASSFIRTGGENTEAFF.

Worth noting for this clonotype: This may be a read error, as it is one base from a much larger clone. The chain is built from TRBV13 and TRBJ2-1; tentative D call: TRBD1 (6 bases). This CDR3 has 15 amino acids. V dropped 5 bases and J dropped 4 bases, with 15 bases sitting between them. Germline values: CDR1 PRHDT, CDR2 FYEKMQ (reference sequence). The CDR3 protein is CASSPLEGTYNEQFF. For the CDR3, the DNA is TGTGCCAGCAGCCCTCTAGAGGGGACATACAATGAGCAGTTCTTC.

The J gene is TRBJ2-2, the V gene TRBV6-5; D call uncertain. Per germline, CDR1 MNHEY and CDR2 SVGAGI. CDR3 length equals 17 residues. The V and J ends lost 0 bases and 1 base respectively, with 12 bases between them. CDR3 region: CASSYSSETLNTGELFF. The CDR3 region has the DNA TGTGCCAGCAGTTACTCGTCCGAGACACTGAACACCGGGGAGCTGTTTTTT.

There are many counts of this clonotype. The chain couples TRBV2 to TRBJ2-2; TRBD1 agrees at 10 bases. The CDR3 runs to 17 residues. The germline V gene encodes CDR1 SNHLY and CDR2 FYNNEI. V lost 7 bases, J lost 7 bases, and 15 bases stayed unmatched. The CDR3 loop is CASTHHLRDRGDGELFF. CDR3 sequence (DNA): TGTGCCAGCACTCACCACCTCCGGGACAGGGGTGACGGGGAGCTGTTTTTT.

With regard to this clonotype: One end of the junction fails to match germline, which may point to a read error. The rearrangement links TRBV27 to TRBJ2-7; weak D call: TRBD2 (5 bases). Per germline, CDR1 MNHEY and CDR2 SMNVEV (reference sequence). This CDR3 is 16 amino acids long. The CDR3 is CASSNPIASSSYEQHF. The CDR3 bases are TGTGCCAGCAGCAACCCAATAGCGTCTAGCTCCTACGAGCAGCACTTC.

This clonotype has more than one count but fewer than ten. The J gene is TRBJ2-3, the V gene TRBV27; D might be TRBD1 (6 bases). The germline gives CDR1 MNHEY, CDR2 SMNVEV (reference sequence). This CDR3 has 14 residues. Trimming cost V 2 bases and J 4 bases, with 10 bases left between them. The CDR3 sequence: CASSLMQGSDTQYF. DNA for the CDR3: TGTGCCAGCAGTTTAATGCAGGGGTCAGATACGCAGTATTTT.

This clonotype occurred a few times. This chain connects TRBV4-1 to TRBJ2-7, with unresolved D. The germline gives CDR1 MGHRA, CDR2 YSYEKL. The CDR3 runs 16 residues. V was shortened by 1 base and J by 2 bases, with 15 bases between the two germline ends. The DNA for the CDR3 is TGCGCCAGCAGCCAAGTCGCCGGGCAGGCAACCTACGAGCAGTACTTC. The encoded protein is CASSQVAGQATYEQYF.

A few counts support this clonotype. The chain uses TRBV5-6 and TRBJ2-2; TRBD1 agrees at 10 bases. Germline CDR1 reads SGHDT; CDR2 reads YYEEEE. The junction had 2 bases not matched to a gene; V was cut back by 3 bases and J by 3 bases. There are 15 residues in the CDR3. CDR3 nucleotide sequence: TGTGCCAGCAGCTGGGGACAGGGGTACACCGGGGAGCTGTTTTTT. This sequence encodes CASSWGQGYTGELFF.

The sample holds many counts of this clonotype. This chain links TRBV7-9 with TRBJ1-4; D remains unclear. The CDR3 has 13 residues. CDR1 SEHNR and CDR2 FQNEAQ come from the germline V gene (reference sequence). Between the trimmed V and J ends, which lost 5 bases and 6 bases, there was a span of 10 bases. The chain's CDR3 is CASSNRHYEKLFF. The CDR3 region has the DNA TGTGCCAGCAGCAACAGACACTATGAAAAACTGTTTTTT.

The chain combines TRBV4-2 with TRBJ2-5, with 7 bases aligning to TRBD2. CDR1 and CDR2 (germline): LGHNA, YNFKEQ. CDR3 length: 15 amino acids. With 6 bases clipped from V and 2 bases from J, the junction kept 9 bases outside the gene matches. The CDR3 coding sequence is TGTGCCAGCAGTTTCGGAGCGGGACGTCAAGAGACCCAGTACTTC. Encoded protein: CASSFGAGRQETQYF.

V usage is TRBV7-9 and J usage is TRBJ1-1; tentative D call: TRBD1 (6 bases). Germline loops: CDR1 SEHNR, CDR2 FQNEAQ (reference sequence). This CDR3 contains 11 residues. The V end was cut by 4 bases, the J end by 8 bases, with 8 bases between. Here the CDR3 reads CASSYGQEAFF. The CDR3 nucleotides read TGTGCCAGCAGCTACGGACAGGAAGCTTTCTTT. The full variable domain, with the rest looked up from reference TRBV7-9 and TRBJ1-1, is DTGVSQNPRHKITKRGQNVTFRCDPISEHNRLYWYRQTLGQGPEFLTYFQNEAQLEKSRLLSDRFSAERPKGSFSTLEIQRTEQGDSAMYLCASSYGQEAFFGQGTRLTVV.

This clonotype was counted at least ten times. The chain couples TRBV3-1 to TRBJ2-1, with 10 bases aligning to TRBD2. Trimming at V came to 4 bases and at J to 0 bases, leaving 18 bases not matched to a gene. This CDR3 spans 21 amino acids. Per the germline V gene, CDR1 is LGHDT and CDR2 is YNNKEL (reference sequence). The CDR3 sequence: CASSPTQKSASGGPSYNEQFF. The CDR3 DNA follows: TGTGCCAGCAGCCCCACGCAAAAAAGCGCTAGCGGGGGACCCTCCTACAATGAGCAGTTCTTC.

The table lists this clonotype with a few counts. The rearrangement joins TRBV9 to TRBJ2-1, with TRBD1 as a possible D gene (6 bases). With 4 bases removed from V and 9 bases from J, the gap between germline ends came to 17 bases. The CDR3 extends over 14 amino acids. Germline V CDR1 and CDR2: SGDLS, YYNGEE. The CDR3 region is CASSLSGHGIEQFF. The CDR3 DNA sequence: TGTGCCAGCAGCTTATCGGGACATGGTATTGAGCAGTTCTTC.

This clonotype was seen a handful of times. The J gene is TRBJ2-3, the V gene TRBV28; D is possibly TRBD1 (5 bases). CDR3 length: 15 amino acids. Germline CDR1 MDHEN, CDR2 SYDVKM. V gave up 2 bases and J gave up 0 bases, with 9 bases separating them. DNA of the CDR3: TGTGCCAGCAGTTTAGGGGCCTTTAGCACAGATACGCAGTATTTT. Translated, it gives CASSLGAFSTDTQYF.

This clonotype was detected ten times or more. The chain has TRBV14 and TRBJ2-7, with a tentative D call TRBD1 (5 bases). The CDR3 has 12 residues. V lost 1 base and J 6 bases, leaving 7 bases between the germline ends. CDR1 and CDR2 (germline): SGHDN, FVKESK. The DNA of the CDR3 is TGTGCCAGCAGCCAAGGTCAGGGCGAGCAGTACGTC. Its protein product is CASSQGQGEQYV.

This clonotype was detected a few times. The V and J genes are TRBV6-1 and TRBJ2-2; TRBD1 aligns across 7 bases. The CDR3 contains 20 residues. Trimming removed 5 bases from V and 7 bases from J; junction bases left unmatched: 25. Germline V gene sequence: CDR1 MNHNS, CDR2 SASEGT. Here the CDR3 DNA reads TGTGCCAGCAGTCGAACACCAACCTGGACAGACAGGGTAGTGAGCGGGGAGCTGTTTTTT. It is translated as CASSRTPTWTDRVVSGELFF.

The table lists this clonotype with a few counts. The chain combines TRBV12-5 with TRBJ2-7, with D uncertain. The germline V gene encodes CDR1 LGHNT and CDR2 FRNRAP. The CDR3 has 11 residues. Trimming removed 0 bases from V and 5 bases from J, with 2 bases in between. CDR3 nucleotide sequence: TGTGCTAGTGGTTTGGTCGACGAGCAGTACTTC. It codes for CASGLVDEQYF.